This TCR beta chain was recovered during a study of blood T cells in healthy people across ages. Study findings and constraints: Calculation of diversity from one million T cells yielded estimates considered to be underestimates.

Those donating, healthy Caucasian individuals from Russia, were aged 6 to 90. PCR was performed a second time for roughly 7 to 12 cycles using a sample-barcoded 5' primer and a J-beta primer mix. Each CDR3 protein is one row after TCRdb ran MiXCR on the 5' RACE reads. The sample lists more than 1,000,000 distinct CDR3 sequences; 25% were seen once. Worth noting for this clonotype: Its matching antigen is unknown.

This CDR3 has 12 residues. Trimming removed 5 bases from V and 2 bases from J, with 7 bases in between. Germline CDR1 is DFQATT and CDR2 is SNEGSKA (reference sequence). This same sample was also taken into another study, of T cells of mothers and their children. That work adds: The people who donated were three healthy Caucasian mothers and their six children. Reads obtained per mother exceeded 8.5 million TCR beta CDR3 reads, with 2.5 million to 3.5 million obtained per child.

Sequenced input: blood. This sequence joins TRBV20-1 and TRBJ2-1; unclear D gene. The receptor was derived from a girl aged 2 to 10 in good health. CDR3 nucleotide sequence: TGCAGTGCTGCCATAGCCTACAATGAGCAGTTCTTC. It yields the protein CSAAIAYNEQFF.